This T cell receptor beta chain derives from a study of cytomegalovirus exposure and HLA in healthy donors. Study results and caveats: In an earlier analysis, most TCR beta V segments were productive about 87% or about 30% of the time.

CDR3 length equals 13 residues. Trimming removed 4 bases from V and 12 bases from J; junction bases left unmatched: 11. Germline V gene lookup returns CDR1 ENHRY and CDR2 SYGVKD. A remark on this clone: Its antigen is unknown.

Primers: 60 Vbeta forward and 13 Jbeta reverse. Some clones are missing from TCRdb's copy, which holds only in-frame ones; the method was immunoSEQ multiplex PCR. The sample consists of 100,000 to 150,000 clones, about three quarters of them appearing once. Material: PBMCs. The receptor was derived from a human donor in good health. The chain uses TRBV10-3 and TRBJ2-7; 8 nucleotides agree with TRBD1. The CDR3 spells CAISVGTGLSGYF. CDR3 in DNA: TGTGCCATCAGTGTCGGGACAGGCCTATCGGGGTACTTC.